The rows below give T cell receptor beta chains drawn from one sample of a study of TIL therapy for anti-PD-1-resistant metastatic lung cancer. TCRdb keeps only in-frame clones here, not all; method: immunoSEQ multiplex PCR. Of 40,000 to 60,000 clones listed, 79% were seen once; the top ten hold about 5%. The sample in question was blood, obtained at baseline. These receptors came from a woman aged 30 to 85 with non-small cell lung cancer. Each CDR3 is given with its conserved first and last residue. D genes are given only for firm matches. For some rows the clone size is stated as once, few or many, or as a class when expanded; others skip it.

TRBV11-2	TRBJ1-1	-	-	CASSLVGGSHGEAFF	TGTGCCAGCAGCTTAGTTGGAGGGTCCCACGGGGAAGCTTTCTTT
TRBV4-1	TRBJ2-2	TRBD1	-	CASSQPKRDSQYADTGELFF	TGCGCCAGCAGCCAACCCAAACGGGACAGTCAATACGCGGACACCGGGGAGCTGTTTTTT
TRBV5-1	TRBJ2-7	-	once	CASSLSDTTYEQYF	TGCGCCAGCAGCTTGTCTGACACCACCTACGAGCAGTACTTC
TRBV11-2	TRBJ1-1	-	few	CASSLAGADPFF	TGTGCCAGCAGCTTAGCTGGGGCAGATCCTTTCTTT
TRBV4-2	TRBJ1-3	-	-	CASSQDGGRYSGNTIYF	TGTGCCAGCAGCCAAGATGGGGGCAGGTACTCTGGAAACACCATATATTTT
TRBV5-1	TRBJ2-3	-	-	CASSSPPISGRSTDTQYF	TGCGCCAGCAGCTCCCCACCGATTAGCGGAAGGAGCACAGATACGCAGTATTTT
TRBV6-5	TRBJ2-1	TRBD1	-	CASSYVDRGRIEQFF	TGTGCCAGCAGTTACGTGGACAGGGGGCGAATTGAGCAGTTCTTC
TRBV6-5	TRBJ2-3	TRBD1	-	CASRSDRGPQHTQYF	TGTGCCAGCAGATCAGACAGGGGCCCACAACATACGCAGTATTTT
TRBV5-1	TRBJ2-4	-	-	CASSLGGLLAKNIQYF	TGCGCCAGCAGCTTGGGGGGTTTATTAGCCAAAAACATTCAGTACTTC
TRBV7-7	TRBJ2-1	TRBD2	few	CASSFRLAGPNEQFF	TGTGCCAGCAGCTTTAGACTAGCGGGTCCCAATGAGCAGTTCTTC
TRBV5-6	TRBJ1-1	-	once	CASSLANERMNTEAFF	TGTGCCAGCAGCTTGGCCAATGAGCGAATGAACACTGAAGCTTTCTTT
TRBV5-1	TRBJ1-2	TRBD1	once	CASSFGRQQGLDYGYTF	TGCGCCAGCAGCTTCGGACGCCAACAGGGGTTAGACTATGGCTACACCTTC
TRBV11-2	TRBJ2-6	-	-	CASSLGGGANVLTF	TGTGCCAGCAGCTTAGGCGGTGGGGCCAACGTCCTGACTTTC
TRBV2	TRBJ1-6	TRBD1	-	CASSVGQGSSPLHF	TGTGCCAGCAGTGTCGGACAGGGGAGCTCACCCCTCCACTTT
TRBV27	TRBJ2-7	TRBD2	-	CASSLFGLAGGTSTYEQYF	TGTGCCAGCAGTTTATTTGGACTAGCGGGAGGGACGTCTACTTACGAGCAGTACTTC
TRBV25-1	TRBJ1-2	-	once	CASSIAARGAGGYTF	TGTGCCAGCAGTATTGCCGCGCGGGGGGCCGGGGGCTACACCTTC
TRBV18	TRBJ2-7	TRBD1	few	CASSHGTESSYEQYF	TGTGCCAGCTCACACGGGACAGAGAGCTCCTACGAGCAGTACTTC
TRBV13	TRBJ2-3	TRBD2	-	CASSRSFIGTSGGAPTDTQYF	TGTGCCAGCTCACGTTCCTTCATCGGGACTAGCGGGGGGGCCCCCACAGATACGCAGTATTTT
TRBV19	TRBJ1-5	-	-	CASTLGGNQPQHF	TGTGCCAGTACTCTGGGGGGCAATCAGCCCCAGCATTTT
TRBV7-9	TRBJ2-5	-	few	CASSQGTAKYF	TGTGCCAGCAGCCAAGGGACCGCCAAGTACTTC
TRBV6-1	TRBJ1-2	TRBD1	few	CASKDRGNYGYTF	TGTGCCAGCAAGGACAGGGGAAACTATGGCTACACCTTC
TRBV19	TRBJ1-3	-	-	CASKDSASGNTIYF	TGTGCCAGTAAAGACAGTGCCTCTGGAAACACCATATATTTT
TRBV7-2	TRBJ1-1	-	once	CASSPGPKGGTEAFF	TGTGCCAGCAGCCCTGGACCTAAGGGGGGCACTGAAGCTTTCTTT
TRBV7-9	TRBJ1-4	-	-	CASSSRTGEEKLFF	TGTGCCAGCAGCTCCCGGACCGGGGAGGAAAAACTGTTTTTT
TRBV27	TRBJ1-5	-	few	CASSFTGRIHQPQHF	TGTGCCAGCAGTTTCACAGGACGGATTCATCAGCCCCAGCATTTT
TRBV6-5	TRBJ1-1	TRBD1	-	CASSPGQGREKAFF	TGTGCCAGCAGCCCTGGACAGGGCCGAGAAAAAGCTTTCTTT
TRBV15	TRBJ1-2	TRBD1	-	CATSLDRSGGYTF	TGTGCCACCAGCCTGGACAGGTCAGGTGGCTACACCTTC
TRBV2	TRBJ2-1	TRBD2	-	CASSEDRLAGDNEQFF	TGTGCCAGCAGTGAAGATCGACTAGCGGGAGACAATGAGCAGTTCTTC
TRBV5-6	TRBJ2-7	TRBD2	-	CASSPGLAGGYEQYF	TGTGCCAGCAGCCCGGGACTAGCGGGAGGTTACGAGCAGTACTTC
TRBV7-3	TRBJ2-5	TRBD2	-	CASSLTSGGLGTQYF	TGTGCCAGCAGTTTGACTAGCGGGGGCCTCGGGACCCAGTACTTC
TRBV28	TRBJ1-2	-	-	CASRLDGGLDYGYTF	TGTGCCAGCAGACTAGACGGGGGCTTGGACTATGGCTACACCTTC
TRBV7-9	TRBJ1-1	-	-	CASSPTALLGSTEAFF	TGTGCCAGCAGCCCCACGGCCCTCCTGGGGTCCACTGAAGCTTTCTTT
TRBV13	TRBJ1-2	-	once	CASSPDSYGYTF	TGTGCCAGCAGCCCGGATTCATATGGCTACACCTTC
TRBV7-8	TRBJ1-2	-	-	CASSLGDYGYTF	TGTGCCAGCAGCTTAGGTGACTATGGCTACACCTTC
TRBV19	TRBJ2-7	-	-	CASSIGGGRYEQYF	TGTGCCAGTAGTATCGGGGGAGGCCGCTACGAGCAGTACTTC
TRBV28	TRBJ1-2	-	-	CASSPPFYGYTF	TGTGCCAGCAGTCCTCCTTTTTATGGCTACACCTTC
TRBV5-1	TRBJ1-3	TRBD1	once	CASSQGQVVSGNTIYF	TGCGCCAGCAGCCAGGGACAGGTCGTCTCTGGAAACACCATATATTTT
TRBV5-1	TRBJ1-1	-	-	CASMGEGYMDTEAFF	TGCGCCAGCATGGGGGAGGGATATATGGACACTGAAGCTTTCTTT
TRBV5-1	TRBJ2-1	TRBD2	-	CASSLAETSGNSYNEQFF	TGCGCCAGCAGCTTGGCCGAGACTAGCGGGAACTCCTACAATGAGCAGTTCTTC
TRBV5-6	TRBJ2-2	-	-	CASSLGHATGELFF	TGTGCCAGCAGCTTGGGGCACGCCACCGGGGAGCTGTTTTTT
TRBV18	TRBJ2-6	-	-	CASSPTARGANVLTF	TGTGCCAGCTCACCAACAGCCAGGGGGGCCAACGTCCTGACTTTC
TRBV6-5	TRBJ1-1	-	-	CASKRLSNTEAFF	TGTGCCAGCAAAAGATTATCGAACACTGAAGCTTTCTTT
TRBV5-4	TRBJ1-1	-	few	CASSLDSGNTEAFF	TGTGCCAGCAGCTTGGACAGTGGGAACACTGAAGCTTTCTTT
TRBV2	TRBJ1-5	-	few	CASSGARATGNQPQHF	TGTGCCAGCAGTGGAGCGAGGGCTACCGGTAATCAGCCCCAGCATTTT
TRBV9	TRBJ2-1	-	few	CASSVVGWGPLWGEQFF	TGTGCCAGCAGCGTAGTAGGGTGGGGCCCCCTTTGGGGTGAGCAGTTCTTC